Sequencing of this TCR beta chain was carried out in a study of T cells in localized non-small cell lung cancer. With regard to this clone: Its antigen remains unidentified.

In germline, CDR1 is DFQATT, CDR2 SNEGSKA (reference sequence). CDR3 length equals 10 residues. The V end lost 6 bases, the J end lost 8 bases, and 10 bases lay between the germline ends. Profiled with immunoSEQ multiplex PCR; TCRdb holds only in-frame clones, not every one. Altogether around 25,000 clones are present, roughly 90% being singletons, with the ten largest covering approximately 2.9%. Regarding the study as a whole: Uninvolved neighboring lung showed the greatest T cell clonality, exceeding tumor. Appearing in adjacent lung were a median roughly 60 of the top 100 tumor clones. Without multi-region sequencing, intratumor heterogeneity could not be excluded. Longer overall survival associated with higher blood T cell density; shorter survival with higher adjacent-lung clonality.

The specimen was peripheral blood, collected before any cancer treatment. This receptor was obtained from a woman aged 35 to 69 with stage I lung adenocarcinoma. This rearrangement joins TRBV20-1 to TRBJ1-2; D is possibly TRBD1 (5 bases). The CDR3 here is CSAGTRGYTF. Here the CDR3 DNA reads TGCAGTGCAGGGACGAGAGGCTACACCTTC.